Listed below are T cell receptor beta chains from one sample, sequenced in a study of cytomegalovirus exposure and HLA in healthy donors. Profiling relied on immunoSEQ multiplex PCR, and the TCRdb table lists in-frame clones only, not all of them. The sample contains some 170,000 clones, about 75% of which appear only once. Material for sequencing was PBMCs. These receptors were collected from a man aged 40-55 years in good health and CMV-seropositive. Both conserved end residues are part of each CDR3. D genes are given only for firm matches. A row's size may be missing; if present it is once, few, many or a size class.

V gene	J gene	clone size	D gene	CDR3 DNA	CDR3 protein
TRBV5-1	TRBJ2-4	.	.	TGCGCCAGCAGCAAGCCCCCAGGGGTCATTCAGTACTTC	CASSKPPGVIQYF
TRBV6-4	TRBJ2-3	.	TRBD2	TGTGCCAGCAGCCTAGCGGGAGAGGCAGATACGCAGTATTTT	CASSLAGEADTQYF
TRBV10-3	TRBJ2-5	.	TRBD2	TGTGCCATCAGTGAGGGGGGGACTAGCGGAACGAGAAGCAACCGGGGGACCCAGTACTTC	CAISEGGTSGTRSNRGTQYF
TRBV6-5	TRBJ2-3	.	TRBD1	TGTGCCAGCAGTTGGGGGACAGGGGGTAGGGCAGATACGCAGTATTTT	CASSWGTGGRADTQYF
TRBV5-6	TRBJ1-3	.	TRBD1	TGTGCCAGCAGCCCCGTTCGTTCAGGGGGCATCTCTGGAAACACCATATATTTT	CASSPVRSGGISGNTIYF
TRBV28	TRBJ2-3	.	.	TGTGCCAGCAGTTTAAATGGGGGAGGCGCAGATACGCAGTATTTT	CASSLNGGGADTQYF
TRBV7-8	TRBJ1-5	.	TRBD1	TGTGCCAGCAGCTCACAGGGGGGCGGCAATCAGCCCCAGCATTTT	CASSSQGGGNQPQHF
TRBV11-2	TRBJ2-7	.	TRBD1	TGTGCCAGCAGCCCAAGGACAGGGTCCCCCTACGAGCAGTACTTC	CASSPRTGSPYEQYF
TRBV5-1	TRBJ2-7	.	TRBD2	TGCGCCAGCAGCCGTGGGGGGGGTTACGAGCAGTACTTC	CASSRGGGYEQYF
TRBV29-1	TRBJ2-1	.	.	TGCAGCGTGACCCCCCGGACACACAATGAGCAGTTCTTC	CSVTPRTHNEQFF
TRBV27	TRBJ2-7	.	.	TGTGCCAGCAGTGTAAATCCGGGACTGTCCTACGAGCAGTACTTC	CASSVNPGLSYEQYF
TRBV7-3	TRBJ2-1	.	TRBD2	TGTGCCAGCAGCGCCTGGCCCGGGACAGTGATGACTAGCGGGAGTCGGAATGAGCAGTTCTTC	CASSAWPGTVMTSGSRNEQFF
TRBV29-1	TRBJ2-2	few	.	TGCAGCGTTGAACTGGCAGGGGTGTCCACCGGGGAGCTGTTTTTT	CSVELAGVSTGELFF
TRBV25-1	TRBJ1-2	.	TRBD1	TGTGCCAGCAGCGAACCCGGGACAGGGGAGGATGGCTACACCTTC	CASSEPGTGEDGYTF
TRBV6-1	TRBJ2-1	few	TRBD2	TGTGCCAGCAGTGAAGACCTAGCGGGAGGTTGGGTGTATGAGCAGTTCTTC	CASSEDLAGGWVYEQFF
TRBV21-1	TRBJ2-4	.	.	TGTGCCAGCAGGTCCAGTGGAAACATTCAGTACTTC	CASRSSGNIQYF
TRBV19	TRBJ1-1	.	.	TGTGCCACCAAACCTCGGGCAGGGGCCGTGAACACTGAAGCTTTCTTT	CATKPRAGAVNTEAFF
TRBV5-1	TRBJ2-7	.	.	TGCGCCAGCAGCTCCCCGGCGCAGGCTGGCGGGGTCTCCTACGAGCAGTACTTC	CASSSPAQAGGVSYEQYF